The 20 T cell receptor beta chains presented below share a single source sample, sequenced in a study of blood T cells in healthy people across ages (dated by TCRdb to 2015 to 2017). To prepare the library, 5' RACE was applied. Sequenced on an Illumina HiSeq 2500. A second PCR of roughly 7 to 12 cycles was run with a J-beta primer mix and a sample-barcoded 5' primer. TCRdb reran the public reads through fastp at Q25 and MiXCR, keeping productive beta chains. Each CDR3 protein appears once, grouped with its most common genes and DNA. Recorded for this sample are 1.5 million or so distinct CDR3 sequences; roughly two fifths of them occurred a single time. The ten top clones hold under 5% of the sample. The sample comprised blood. The receptors here all came from a woman aged 18-29 years in good health.

V gene TRBV29-1 combines with J gene TRBJ2-3; TRBD2 agrees at 7 bases. After removal of 5 bases from V and 6 bases from J, the junction contained 8 bases not matched to a gene. This CDR3 comprises 13 residues. The V gene's germline CDR1 is SQVTM and CDR2 ANQGSEA. CDR3 sequence (DNA): TGCAGCGTTCCGGGTAGCGGGTGGGATACGCAGTATTTT. Its translation: CSVPGSGWDTQYF.

Ten or more counts support this clonotype. This chain links TRBV9 with TRBJ1-1; tentatively, D is TRBD1 (5 bases). From germline, CDR1 is SGDLS and CDR2 YYNGEE. This CDR3 contains 16 residues. The V gene lost 3 bases and the J gene lost 0 bases, with 15 bases spanning the gap. The CDR3 here is CASSAPPGTLNTEAFF. DNA for the CDR3: TGTGCCAGCAGCGCTCCCCCCGGGACGCTGAACACTGAAGCTTTCTTT.

The chain joins TRBV28 to TRBJ1-5; D perhaps matches TRBD1 (5 bases). Germline V CDR1 and CDR2: MDHEN, SYDVKM. The CDR3 is 13 residues long. V lost 6 bases and J 6 bases, leaving 12 bases between the germline ends. The CDR3 reads CASRQRGGQPQHF. CDR3 nucleotide sequence: TGTGCCAGCAGGCAAAGGGGAGGTCAGCCCCAGCATTTT. The full variable domain, in which reference TRBV28 and TRBJ1-5 provide the parts outside the CDR3, is DVKVTQSSRYLVKRTGEKVFLECVQDMDHENMFWYRQDPGLGLRLIYFSYDVKMKEKGDIPEGYSVSREKKERFSLILESASTNQTSMYLCASRQRGGQPQHFGDGTRLSIL.

The chain carries TRBV4-1 and TRBJ2-3, with TRBD2 matching 10 bases. V lost 7 bases and J lost 5; bases outside the gene matches: 6. The length of the CDR3 is 14 residues. Looked up from germline, CDR1 is MGHRA and CDR2 is YSYEKL. DNA of the CDR3: TGCGCCAGCACAAGCGGGGGGGCGGGAGATACGCAGTATTTT. Translation gives CASTSGGAGDTQYF.

This CDR3 reads CASSQMTSKDYGYTF. The CDR3 DNA is TGCGCCAGCAGCCAAATGACATCAAAGGACTATGGCTACACCTTC. The chain links TRBV4-1 to TRBJ1-2; D ambiguous. The CDR3 covers 15 residues. The V end lost 2 bases, the J end lost 3 bases, and 13 bases lay between the germline ends. The germline gives CDR1 MGHRA, CDR2 YSYEKL.

The rearrangement joins TRBV7-9 to TRBJ1-1; 8 bases agree with TRBD1. Germline CDR1 reads SEHNR; CDR2 reads FQNEAQ (reference sequence). CDR3 length: 14 amino acids. The ends lost 6 bases at V and 1 base at J; junction bases unmatched: 4. For the CDR3, the DNA is TGTGCCAGCAGTGACAGGGGACAGAACACTGAAGCTTTCTTT. It codes for CASSDRGQNTEAFF.

V gene TRBV3-1 combines with J gene TRBJ2-1, with TRBD1 matching 7 bases. The trim removed 5 bases at V and 4 bases at J, leaving 5 bases unmatched. The CDR3 sequence is 14 residues long. Germline V gene lookup returns CDR1 LGHDT and CDR2 YNNKEL (reference sequence). The CDR3 loop is CASSATGTYNEQFF. CDR3 in DNA: TGTGCCAGCAGCGCGACAGGGACGTACAATGAGCAGTTCTTC.

This rearrangement joins TRBV9 to TRBJ1-1; 8 bases are a match to TRBD1. CDR1 SGDLS and CDR2 YYNGEE come from the germline V gene. With V trimmed by 1 base and J by 5 bases, 7 bases remained unmatched. The CDR3 contains 15 residues. The CDR3 loop is CASSVYQGAVTEAFF. The CDR3 DNA sequence: TGTGCCAGCAGCGTATATCAGGGGGCCGTAACTGAAGCTTTCTTT.

V is TRBV7-3 and J is TRBJ2-1; D unclear. Germline lookup yields CDR1 SGHTA and CDR2 FQGTGA. The V end lost 5 bases, the J end lost 2 bases, and 13 bases lay between the germline ends. This CDR3 contains 15 residues. CDR3 sequence (DNA): TGTGCCAGCAGCCTGGACCAAAACCCCTACAATGAGCAGTTCTTC. It is translated as CASSLDQNPYNEQFF.

In the case of this clonotype: This may come from a read error, since a much larger clone is one base off. The rearrangement uses TRBV6-2 or TRBV6-3 and TRBJ2-5; D is perhaps TRBD2 (6 bases). The J call is in doubt because the DNA end fits TRBJ2-7 better. This CDR3 spans 14 amino acids. Germline loops: CDR1 MNHEY, CDR2 SVGEGT. The CDR3 DNA reads as TGTGCCAGAAGTTACGCCCGGGGGACCTACGAGCAGTACTTC. Protein sequence: CARSYARGTYEQYF.

A few counts support this clonotype. The chain has TRBV28 and TRBJ2-3; TRBD1 agrees at 12 bases. V trimming: 5 bases; J trimming: 5 bases; junction bases outside the gene matches: 8. Looked up from germline, CDR1 is MDHEN and CDR2 is SYDVKM. There are 16 residues in the CDR3. The CDR3 DNA sequence: TGTGCCAGCAGTCTTCCCGGGACAGGGGGCAAAGATACGCAGTATTTT. Protein: CASSLPGTGGKDTQYF.

This clonotype showed up just a few times. The J gene is TRBJ2-1, the V gene TRBV5-1; D possibly corresponds to TRBD2 (5 bases). In germline, CDR1 is SGHRS, CDR2 YFSETQ. V was trimmed by 8 bases and J by 0 bases, leaving 9 bases between them. The CDR3 covers 13 residues. CDR3 loop: CASSDYSYNEQFF. The CDR3 DNA is TGCGCCAGTTCTGACTACTCCTACAATGAGCAGTTCTTC.

The chain combines TRBV7-2 with TRBJ2-7, with 9 bases that match TRBD1. Germline V gene lookup returns CDR1 SGHTA and CDR2 FQGNSA. This CDR3 contains 12 residues. With V trimmed by 9 bases and J by 3 bases, 3 bases remained unmatched. The CDR3, as DNA: TGTGCCAGACCGACAGGGGGCTACGAGCAGTACTTC. Its protein product is CARPTGGYEQYF.

This clonotype came up a few times. The rearrangement joins TRBV9 to TRBJ1-5; maybe TRBD1 (5 bases). The germline V gene encodes CDR1 SGDLS and CDR2 YYNGEE. The CDR3 length is 18 residues. V lost 2 bases and J 7 bases, leaving 25 bases between the germline ends. CDR3 coding DNA: TGTGCCAGCAGCGTCCCCGAAACCGGGACCTCAAGGTGCCAGCCCCAGCATTTT. This translates into CASSVPETGTSRCQPQHF.

This clonotype appeared a few times. This chain joins TRBV20-1 and TRBJ2-1; D possibly corresponds to TRBD2 (6 bases). With 3 bases removed from V and 4 bases from J, the gap between germline ends came to 13 bases. Germline V gene sequence: CDR1 DFQATT, CDR2 SNEGSKA (reference sequence). The CDR3 length is 14 residues. CDR3 in amino acids: CSASRDSIYNEQFF. The CDR3 nucleotides read TGCAGTGCTAGCCGGGACTCCATTTACAATGAGCAGTTCTTC.

As concerns this clonotype: At one of its ends the junction is not consistent with the germline gene, which may arise from a read error. The rearrangement joins TRBV13 to TRBJ2-7; D ambiguous. CDR1 and CDR2 from the germline V gene are PRHDT and FYEKMQ (reference sequence). The length of the CDR3 is 15 residues. DNA of the CDR3: TGTGCCAGCAGCTTGTTACGAGCGAACGCCTACGAGCGGTACTTC. This gives the protein CASSLLRANAYERYF.

The V call is TRBV9, the J call TRBJ2-7; D remains ambiguous. Germline V gives CDR1 SGDLS, CDR2 YYNGEE. The CDR3 runs to 15 residues. V lost 3 bases and J 2 bases, leaving 15 bases between the germline ends. The CDR3 coding sequence is TGTGCCAGCAGCGCTAGAAACTCGGCAACCTACGAGCAGTACTTC. Protein product: CASSARNSATYEQYF.

This clonotype has only a few counts. CDR3 sequence: CASSQVRTSGRNGEQFF. The CDR3, as DNA: TGCGCCAGCAGCCAAGTCCGGACTAGCGGGAGAAATGGTGAGCAGTTCTTC. The V and J genes are TRBV4-3 and TRBJ2-1, with TRBD2 matching 13 bases. There are 17 residues in the CDR3. Germline V gene lookup returns CDR1 LGHNA and CDR2 YSLEER. J gave up 9 bases and V 1 base, and 9 bases lay outside the gene matches.

This chain links TRBV5-1 with TRBJ2-5; D might be TRBD2 (6 bases). V was shortened by 3 bases and J by 4 bases, with 19 bases between the two germline ends. The length of the CDR3 is 16 residues. The germline gives CDR1 SGHRS, CDR2 YFSETQ. Written as DNA, the CDR3 is TGCGCCAGCAGCTACCCGGCGGGGTCTGGTGGAGAGACCCAGTACTTC. This encodes CASSYPAGSGGETQYF.

This clonotype was recorded a few times. V usage is TRBV3-1 and J usage is TRBJ2-1; a weak D match, TRBD1 (6 bases). CDR1 and CDR2 (germline): LGHDT, YNNKEL (reference sequence). The length of the CDR3 is 13 residues. V gave up 0 bases and J gave up 12 bases, with 12 bases separating them. CDR3 nucleotide sequence: TGTGCCAGCAGCCAAGATTTAGGGACAACGCAGTTCTTC. It yields the protein CASSQDLGTTQFF.